The sequence of this T cell receptor beta chain was determined in a study of blood T cell repertoires in COVID-19. This table comes from immunoSEQ multiplex PCR, and its TCRdb copy is limited to in-frame clones, with some not included. In the table there are 150,000 or so clones, roughly 93% of which are singletons. Trimming at V came to 1 base and at J to 8 bases, leaving 5 bases not matched to a gene. Germline V gene data show CDR1 as MGHRA and CDR2 as YSYEKL. This CDR3 is built from 15 residues. This chain joins TRBV4-1 and TRBJ1-4; the match to TRBD1 covers 9 bases. The sequenced material came from peripheral blood. This TCR was sampled from a woman aged 45-60 years with acute or convalescent COVID-19. This CDR3 is CASSQVTGGGEKLFF. The CDR3 nucleotides read TGCGCCAGCAGCCAAGTAACAGGGGGCGGCGAAAAACTGTTTTTT.